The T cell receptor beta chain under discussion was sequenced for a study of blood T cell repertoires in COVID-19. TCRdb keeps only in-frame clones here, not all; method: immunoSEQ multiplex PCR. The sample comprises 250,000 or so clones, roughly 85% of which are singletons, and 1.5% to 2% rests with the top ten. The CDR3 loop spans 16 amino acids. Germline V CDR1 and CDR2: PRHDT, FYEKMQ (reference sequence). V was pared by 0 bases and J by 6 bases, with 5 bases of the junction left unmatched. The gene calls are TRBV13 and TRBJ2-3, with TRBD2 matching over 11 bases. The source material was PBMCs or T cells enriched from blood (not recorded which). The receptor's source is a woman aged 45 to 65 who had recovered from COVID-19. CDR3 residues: CASSLGSGRATDTQYF. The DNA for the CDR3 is TGTGCCAGCAGCTTAGGTAGCGGGAGGGCCACGGATACGCAGTATTTT.